The TCR beta chain under discussion was sequenced for a study of CD4 T cell repertoires in COVID-19. Sequenced by immunoSEQ multiplex PCR; TCRdb stores in-frame clones only, minus some. The repertoire holds approximately 79,000 clones, with around 82% as singletons. Trimming removed 6 bases from V and 4 bases from J; junction bases left unmatched: 13. The germline V gene encodes CDR1 MGHRA and CDR2 YSYEKL. The CDR3 runs to 16 residues. This sequence joins TRBV4-1 and TRBJ1-2; 8 bases fit TRBD1. The sequencing used CD4+ T cells from peripheral blood, collected after recovery from COVID-19. This sequence originates from a human donor who had COVID-19. CDR3 coding DNA: TGCGCCAGCAGGAAAACGACAGGGGTCGGAGTCTATGGCTACACCTTC. It is translated as CASRKTTGVGVYGYTF.